This section outlines one TCR beta chain sequence together with its context. This clonotype was counted a few times. What this receptor recognizes is not known. No much larger clone exists at a distance of one base, and base qualities are not known. This sample is drawn from a study of early T cells in non-severe SARS-CoV-2 infection (dated by TCRdb to the early 2020s). About the study as a whole: Because TCR sequencing was done on bulk RNA from unsorted whole blood, the alpha and beta chains could not be paired. General findings and caveats noted by the study authors: VDJdb matching was skewed toward anti-spike CD8 responses and likely underestimated virus-specific expansions by missing private and CD4 specificities.

The library was produced with 5' RACE. TCRdb shows the sequencer as NextSeq 500. In the TCR library protocol, unique molecular identifiers were attached to individual cDNA molecules to correct for PCR bias and sequencing error. TCR alpha and beta chains were both sequenced, and the abundances of alpha and beta sequences in each sample were closely correlated with each other. In the authors' own workflow: V gene, J gene and CDR3 annotation of TCR sequences was performed with Decombinator V4. TCRs were defined as expanded if a significant change between any two time points was detected under a Poisson model with p below 0.0001. Abundances of TCRs were expressed as counts per million after normalisation to the total number of TCRs sequenced in each sample. TRAV1-2 paired with TRAJ12, TRAJ20 or TRAJ33 defined MAIT TCRs, while TRAV10 paired with TRAJ18 defined iNKT TCRs. VDJdb, accessed on 1 November 2021, was searched for TCRs annotated for CMV, EBV and SARS-CoV-2, and TCRs annotated for more than one antigen were excluded. TCRdb trimmed the raw reads at Q25, called clones with MiXCR and kept productive beta chains. Records with the same CDR3 protein are collapsed into one entry carrying the most frequent genes and DNA. TCRdb assigned the V and J calls; the authors' analysis was not used. The sample table contains under 85,000 distinct CDR3 sequences; only one count was recorded for about 14% of them. Around 3.6% of the sample is held by the ten biggest clonotypes.

Set within a cohort of healthcare workers in London, UK, this nested case-control study involved weekly PCR testing of nasopharyngeal swabs along with blood sampling. Between 23 and 31 March 2020, the week of the UK lockdown, healthcare workers were enrolled and then followed up weekly for as long as 16 weeks. The V and J ends are trimmed by 3 bases and 4 bases, leaving 12 bases between them. Based on the germline V gene, the CDR1 and CDR2 sequences are MDHEN and SYDVKM. Reading from cysteine to phenylalanine, the CDR3 counts 15 amino acids. Only the CDR3 DNA is retained, 45 bases long and in frame from the first base.

The rearranged chain carries TRBV28 and TRBJ2-2; a confident D gene designation cannot be given. Here the sequenced sample was whole blood, taken at baseline. This TCR came from an adult who was a healthcare worker with PCR-confirmed SARS-CoV-2 infection or an uninfected control (not recorded which). The sequence in DNA is TGTGCCAGCAGTTTCCCCAGCCTAACCACCGGGGAGCTGTTTTTT. This yields the protein CASSFPSLTTGELFF.